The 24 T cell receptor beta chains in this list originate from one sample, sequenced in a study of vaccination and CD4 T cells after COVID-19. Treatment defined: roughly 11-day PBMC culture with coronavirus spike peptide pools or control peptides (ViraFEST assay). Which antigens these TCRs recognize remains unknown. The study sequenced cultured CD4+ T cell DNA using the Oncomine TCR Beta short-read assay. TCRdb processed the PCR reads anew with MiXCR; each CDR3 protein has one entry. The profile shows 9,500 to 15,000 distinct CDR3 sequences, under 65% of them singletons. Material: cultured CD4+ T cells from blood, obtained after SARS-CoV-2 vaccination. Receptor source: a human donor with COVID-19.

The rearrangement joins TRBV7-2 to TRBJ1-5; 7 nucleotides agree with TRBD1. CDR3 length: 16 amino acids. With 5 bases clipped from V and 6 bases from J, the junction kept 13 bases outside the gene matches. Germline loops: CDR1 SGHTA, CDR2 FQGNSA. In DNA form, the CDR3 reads TGTGCCAGCAGCACCCGACAGGGACGACTAGGTCAGCCCCAGCATTTT. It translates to CASSTRQGRLGQPQHF.

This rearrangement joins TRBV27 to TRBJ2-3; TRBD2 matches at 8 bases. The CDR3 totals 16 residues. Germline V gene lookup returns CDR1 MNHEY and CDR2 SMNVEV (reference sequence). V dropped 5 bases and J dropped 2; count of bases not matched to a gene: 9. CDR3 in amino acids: CASSPRGGPHTDTQYF. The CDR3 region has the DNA TGTGCCAGCAGTCCCCGGGGGGGGCCCCACACAGATACGCAGTATTTT.

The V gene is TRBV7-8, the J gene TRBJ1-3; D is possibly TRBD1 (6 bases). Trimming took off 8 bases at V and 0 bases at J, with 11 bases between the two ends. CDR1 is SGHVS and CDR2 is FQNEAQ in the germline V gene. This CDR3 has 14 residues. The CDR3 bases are TGTGCCAGCCGACGGACAGACTCTGGAAACACCATATATTTT. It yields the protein CASRRTDSGNTIYF. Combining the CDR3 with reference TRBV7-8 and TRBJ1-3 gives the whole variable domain GAGVSQSPRYKVAKRGQDVALRCDPISGHVSLFWYQQALGQGPEFLTYFQNEAQLDKSGLPSDRFFAERPEGSVSTLKIQRTQQEDSAVYLCASRRTDSGNTIYFGEGSWLTVV.

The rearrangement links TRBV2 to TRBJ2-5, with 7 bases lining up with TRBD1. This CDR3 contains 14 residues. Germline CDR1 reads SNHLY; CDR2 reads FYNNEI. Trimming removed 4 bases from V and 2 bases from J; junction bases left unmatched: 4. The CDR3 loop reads CASSVDRVQETQYF. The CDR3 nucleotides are TGTGCCAGCAGTGTAGACAGGGTTCAAGAGACCCAGTACTTC.

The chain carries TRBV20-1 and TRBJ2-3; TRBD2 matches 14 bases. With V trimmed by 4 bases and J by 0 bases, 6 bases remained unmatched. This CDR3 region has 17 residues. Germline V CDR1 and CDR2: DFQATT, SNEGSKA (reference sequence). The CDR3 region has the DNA TGCAGTGCTACCGGGACTAGCGGGGGCCGGAGCACAGATACGCAGTATTTT. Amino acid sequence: CSATGTSGGRSTDTQYF.

The CDR3 DNA sequence: TGCAGTGCTAGGGCGGCTGTAGCGACAGGGAAGGGCTACGAGCAGTACTTC. It encodes CSARAAVATGKGYEQYF. The chain combines TRBV20-1 with TRBJ2-7; 7 bases agree with TRBD1. Trimming cost V 3 bases and J 3 bases; bases outside gene matches: 17. Germline V CDR1 and CDR2: DFQATT, SNEGSKA (reference sequence). This CDR3 is 17 amino acids long.

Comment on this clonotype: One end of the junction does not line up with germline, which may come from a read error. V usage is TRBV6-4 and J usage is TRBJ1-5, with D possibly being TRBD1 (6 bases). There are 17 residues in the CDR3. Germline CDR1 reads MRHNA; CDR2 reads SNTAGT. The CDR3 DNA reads TGTGCGAGCAGTGAGAAGCCGGGACACCGTCAGGGTCAGCCCCAGCATTTT. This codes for CASSEKPGHRQGQPQHF.

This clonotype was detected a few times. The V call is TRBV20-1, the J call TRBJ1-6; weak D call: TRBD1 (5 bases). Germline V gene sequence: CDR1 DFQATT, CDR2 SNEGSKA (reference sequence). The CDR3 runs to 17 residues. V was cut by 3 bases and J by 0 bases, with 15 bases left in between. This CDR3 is CSARPGGGSSYNSPLHF. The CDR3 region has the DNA TGCAGTGCTAGGCCTGGGGGAGGGAGCTCCTATAATTCACCCCTCCACTTT.

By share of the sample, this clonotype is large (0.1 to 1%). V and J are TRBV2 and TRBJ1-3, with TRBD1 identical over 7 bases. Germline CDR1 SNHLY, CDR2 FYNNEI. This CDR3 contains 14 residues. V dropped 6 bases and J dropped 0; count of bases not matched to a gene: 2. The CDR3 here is CASRGQLSGNTIYF. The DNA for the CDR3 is TGTGCCAGCAGGGGACAGCTCTCTGGAAACACCATATATTTT.

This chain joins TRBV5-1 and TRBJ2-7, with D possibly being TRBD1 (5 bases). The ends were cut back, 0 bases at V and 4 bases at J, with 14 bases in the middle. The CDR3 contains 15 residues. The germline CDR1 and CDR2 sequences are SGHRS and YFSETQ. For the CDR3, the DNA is TGCGCCAGCAGCTTGGAGGGGCCGGGTACGTACGAGCAGTACTTC. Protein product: CASSLEGPGTYEQYF.

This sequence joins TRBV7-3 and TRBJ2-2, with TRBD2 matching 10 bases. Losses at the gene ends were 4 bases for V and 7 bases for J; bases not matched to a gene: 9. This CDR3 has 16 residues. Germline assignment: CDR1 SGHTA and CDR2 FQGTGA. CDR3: CASSSSGGPSVGELFF. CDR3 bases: TGTGCCAGCAGCTCTAGCGGGGGACCTTCTGTCGGGGAGCTGTTTTTT.

The CDR3 protein is CASSSRLAEYQETQYF. CDR3 in DNA: TGTGCCAGTAGTTCTCGACTAGCGGAGTACCAAGAGACCCAGTACTTC. The chain joins TRBV19 to TRBJ2-5; the match to TRBD2 covers 9 bases. Germline values: CDR1 LNHDA, CDR2 SQIVND (reference sequence). J lost 0 bases, V lost 5 bases, and 7 bases had no gene match. This CDR3 has 16 amino acids.

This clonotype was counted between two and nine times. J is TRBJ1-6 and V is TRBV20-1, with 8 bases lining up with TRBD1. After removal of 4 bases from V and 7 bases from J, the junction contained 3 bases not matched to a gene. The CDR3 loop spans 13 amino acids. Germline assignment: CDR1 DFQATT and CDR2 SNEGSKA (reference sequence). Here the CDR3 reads CSAIDRGNSPLHF. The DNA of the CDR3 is TGCAGTGCTATAGACAGGGGAAATTCACCCCTCCACTTT.

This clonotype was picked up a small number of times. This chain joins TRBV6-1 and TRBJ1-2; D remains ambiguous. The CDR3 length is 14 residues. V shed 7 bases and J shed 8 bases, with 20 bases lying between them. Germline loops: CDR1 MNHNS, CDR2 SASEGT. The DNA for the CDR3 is TGTGCCAGCATTCAAGGGTACCAGGCAAGCGGCTACACCTTC. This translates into CASIQGYQASGYTF.

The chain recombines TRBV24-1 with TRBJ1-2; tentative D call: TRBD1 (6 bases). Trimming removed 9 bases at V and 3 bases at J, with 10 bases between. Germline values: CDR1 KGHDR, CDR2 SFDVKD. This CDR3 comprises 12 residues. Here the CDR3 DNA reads TGTGCCACCTCGGCAGGGGACTATGGCTACACCTTC. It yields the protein CATSAGDYGYTF.

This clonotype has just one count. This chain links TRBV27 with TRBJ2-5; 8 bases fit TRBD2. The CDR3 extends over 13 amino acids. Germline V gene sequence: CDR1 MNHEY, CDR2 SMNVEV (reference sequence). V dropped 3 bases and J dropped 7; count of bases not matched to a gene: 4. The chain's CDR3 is CASSFSGGLTQYF. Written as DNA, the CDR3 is TGTGCCAGCAGTTTTTCGGGGGGGCTGACCCAGTACTTC.

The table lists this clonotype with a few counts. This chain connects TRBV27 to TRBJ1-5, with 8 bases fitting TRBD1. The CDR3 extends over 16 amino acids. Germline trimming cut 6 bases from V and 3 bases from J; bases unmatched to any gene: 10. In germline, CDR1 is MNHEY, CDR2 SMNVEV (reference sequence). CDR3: CASSLRRTGFNQPQHF. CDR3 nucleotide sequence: TGTGCCAGCAGCTTGAGAAGGACAGGGTTCAATCAGCCCCAGCATTTT.

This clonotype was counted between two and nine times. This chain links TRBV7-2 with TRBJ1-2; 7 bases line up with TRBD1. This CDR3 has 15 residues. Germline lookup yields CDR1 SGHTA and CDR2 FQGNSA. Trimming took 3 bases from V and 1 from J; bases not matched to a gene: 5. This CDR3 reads CASSFMAGGNYGYTF. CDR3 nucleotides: TGTGCCAGCAGCTTCATGGCAGGGGGTAACTATGGCTACACCTTC.

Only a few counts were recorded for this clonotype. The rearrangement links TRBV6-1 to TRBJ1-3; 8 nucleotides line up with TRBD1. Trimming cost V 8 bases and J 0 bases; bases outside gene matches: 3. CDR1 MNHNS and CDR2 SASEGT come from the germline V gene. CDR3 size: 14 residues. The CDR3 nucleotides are TGTGCCAGCGGGACAGGAGACTCTGGAAACACCATATATTTT. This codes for CASGTGDSGNTIYF.

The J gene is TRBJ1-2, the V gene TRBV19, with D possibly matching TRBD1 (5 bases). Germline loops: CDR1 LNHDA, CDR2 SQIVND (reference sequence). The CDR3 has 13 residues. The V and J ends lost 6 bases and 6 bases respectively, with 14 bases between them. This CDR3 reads CASSRQLADGYTF. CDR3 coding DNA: TGTGCCAGTAGCAGACAGCTCGCGGATGGCTACACCTTC.

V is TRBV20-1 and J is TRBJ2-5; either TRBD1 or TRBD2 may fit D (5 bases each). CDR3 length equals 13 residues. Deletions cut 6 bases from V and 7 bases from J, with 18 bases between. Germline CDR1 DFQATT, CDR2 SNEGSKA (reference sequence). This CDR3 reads CSAPPPGPGTQYF. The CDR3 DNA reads TGCAGTGCCCCCCCGCCGGGGCCGGGGACCCAGTACTTC.

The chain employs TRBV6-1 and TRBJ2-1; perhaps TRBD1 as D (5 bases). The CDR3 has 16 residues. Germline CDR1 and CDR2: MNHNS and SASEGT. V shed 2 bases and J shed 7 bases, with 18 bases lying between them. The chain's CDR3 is CASSERSNGARNEQFF. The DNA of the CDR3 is TGTGCCAGCAGTGAAAGGAGTAATGGGGCGAGGAATGAGCAGTTCTTC.

The CDR3 loop reads CSAQTQPRVEQYF. In DNA, the CDR3 is TGCAGTGCTCAGACGCAACCTAGGGTCGAGCAGTACTTC. The gene calls are TRBV20-1 and TRBJ2-7, with no clear D. Germline assignment: CDR1 DFQATT and CDR2 SNEGSKA (reference sequence). This CDR3 is 13 amino acids long. Trimming stripped 5 bases from V and 6 bases from J, with 17 bases between.

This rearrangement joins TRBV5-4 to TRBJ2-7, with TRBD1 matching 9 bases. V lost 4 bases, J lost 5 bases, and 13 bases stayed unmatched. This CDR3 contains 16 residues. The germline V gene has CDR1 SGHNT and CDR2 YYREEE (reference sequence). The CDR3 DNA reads TGTGCCAGCAGCCCGCGTCCCGGGACAGGGATCCACGAGCAGTACTTC. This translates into CASSPRPGTGIHEQYF.